The clone carrying this TCR beta chain was seen a handful of times. Its antigen is not known. V shed 4 bases and J shed 4 bases, with 11 bases lying between them. This CDR3 region has 14 residues. Germline lookup yields CDR1 SEHNR and CDR2 FQNEAQ (reference sequence). The data were obtained in a study of response to subunit inactivated influenza vaccine. Regarding the study as a whole: Authors suggested seasonal influenza vaccinations each recruit few new T cells.

Each CDR3 protein is one row after TCRdb ran MiXCR on the RT-PCR reads. Of over 150,000 distinct CDR3 sequences in the sample, around an eighth are singletons; the top ten hold roughly 26%. The sequencing used CD8+ T cells sorted from PBMCs, collected 5 to 6 days after vaccination. The clonotype comes from a man aged 50-60 years who received an inactivated influenza vaccine. The chain uses TRBV7-9 and TRBJ1-5, with D possibly matching TRBD1 (6 bases). CDR3 protein: CASSYGTPNQPQHF. The DNA for the CDR3 is TGTGCCAGCAGCTACGGGACACCGAATCAGCCCCAGCATTTT.